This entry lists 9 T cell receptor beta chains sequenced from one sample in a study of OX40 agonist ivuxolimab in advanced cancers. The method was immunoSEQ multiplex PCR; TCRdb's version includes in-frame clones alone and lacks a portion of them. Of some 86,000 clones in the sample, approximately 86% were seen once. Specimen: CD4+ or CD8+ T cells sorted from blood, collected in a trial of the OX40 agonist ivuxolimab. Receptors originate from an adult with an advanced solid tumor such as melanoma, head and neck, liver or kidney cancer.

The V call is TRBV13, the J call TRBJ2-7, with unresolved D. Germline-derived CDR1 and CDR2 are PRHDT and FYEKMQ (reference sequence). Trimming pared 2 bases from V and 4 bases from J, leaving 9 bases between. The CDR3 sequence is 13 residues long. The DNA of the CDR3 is TGTGCCAGCAGCTTATATCGGAAATACGAGCAGTACTTC. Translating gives CASSLYRKYEQYF.

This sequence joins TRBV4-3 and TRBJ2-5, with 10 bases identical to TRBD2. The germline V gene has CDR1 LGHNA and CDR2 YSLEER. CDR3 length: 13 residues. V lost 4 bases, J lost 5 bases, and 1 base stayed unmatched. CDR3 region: CASSPGLAETQYF. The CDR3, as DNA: TGCGCCAGCAGCCCGGGACTAGCGGAGACCCAGTACTTC.

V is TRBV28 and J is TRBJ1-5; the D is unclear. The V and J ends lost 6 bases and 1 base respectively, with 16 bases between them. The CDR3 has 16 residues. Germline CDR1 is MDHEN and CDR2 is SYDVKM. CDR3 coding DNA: TGTGCCAGCAGGGCCGCGGGTCTGGACAGCAATCAGCCCCAGCATTTT. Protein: CASRAAGLDSNQPQHF.

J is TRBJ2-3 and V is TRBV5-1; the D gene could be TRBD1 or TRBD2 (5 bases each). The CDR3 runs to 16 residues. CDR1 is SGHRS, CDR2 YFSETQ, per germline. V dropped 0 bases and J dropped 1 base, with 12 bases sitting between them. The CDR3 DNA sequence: TGCGCCAGCAGCTTGGGGGACCCCACTGGCACAGATACGCAGTATTTT. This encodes CASSLGDPTGTDTQYF.

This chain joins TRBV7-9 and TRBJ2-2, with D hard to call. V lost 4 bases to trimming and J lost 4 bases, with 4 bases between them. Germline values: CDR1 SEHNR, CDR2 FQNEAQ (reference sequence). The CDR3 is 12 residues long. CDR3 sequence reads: CASSSGTGELFF. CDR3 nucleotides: TGTGCCAGCAGCTCAGGCACCGGGGAGCTGTTTTTT.

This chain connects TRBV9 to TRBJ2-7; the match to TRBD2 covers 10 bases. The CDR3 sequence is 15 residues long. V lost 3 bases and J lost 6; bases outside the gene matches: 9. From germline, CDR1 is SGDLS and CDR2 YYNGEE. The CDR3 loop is CASSGTSGIMSEQYF. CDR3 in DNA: TGTGCCAGCAGCGGAACTAGCGGGATTATGAGCGAGCAGTACTTC. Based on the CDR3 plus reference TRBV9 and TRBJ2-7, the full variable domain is DSGVTQTPKHLITATGQRVTLRCSPRSGDLSVYWYQQSLDQGLQFLIQYYNGEERAKGNILERFSAQQFPDLHSELNLSSLELGDSALYFCASSGTSGIMSEQYFGPGTRLTVT.

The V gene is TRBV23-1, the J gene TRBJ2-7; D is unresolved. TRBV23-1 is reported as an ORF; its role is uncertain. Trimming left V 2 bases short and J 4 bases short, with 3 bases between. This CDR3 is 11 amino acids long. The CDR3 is CASSQAYEQYF. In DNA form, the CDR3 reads TGCGCCAGCAGTCAAGCGTACGAGCAGTACTTC.

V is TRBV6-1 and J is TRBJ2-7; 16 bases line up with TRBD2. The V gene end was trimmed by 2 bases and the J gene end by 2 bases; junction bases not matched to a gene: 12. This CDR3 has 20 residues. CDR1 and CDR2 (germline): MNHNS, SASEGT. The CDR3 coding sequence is TGTGCCAGCAGTGAACTGGAGGACGGGACTAGCGGGAGGGCACCCTACGAGCAGTACTTC. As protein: CASSELEDGTSGRAPYEQYF.

The CDR3, as DNA: TGCGCCAGCAGCTTGGACGGGTCCGGGGAGCTGTTTTTT. This translates into CASSLDGSGELFF. The chain joins TRBV5-1 to TRBJ2-2, with D hard to call. This CDR3 is built from 13 residues. Per the germline V gene, CDR1 is SGHRS and CDR2 is YFSETQ. Trimming took off 0 bases at V and 6 bases at J, with 6 bases between the two ends.